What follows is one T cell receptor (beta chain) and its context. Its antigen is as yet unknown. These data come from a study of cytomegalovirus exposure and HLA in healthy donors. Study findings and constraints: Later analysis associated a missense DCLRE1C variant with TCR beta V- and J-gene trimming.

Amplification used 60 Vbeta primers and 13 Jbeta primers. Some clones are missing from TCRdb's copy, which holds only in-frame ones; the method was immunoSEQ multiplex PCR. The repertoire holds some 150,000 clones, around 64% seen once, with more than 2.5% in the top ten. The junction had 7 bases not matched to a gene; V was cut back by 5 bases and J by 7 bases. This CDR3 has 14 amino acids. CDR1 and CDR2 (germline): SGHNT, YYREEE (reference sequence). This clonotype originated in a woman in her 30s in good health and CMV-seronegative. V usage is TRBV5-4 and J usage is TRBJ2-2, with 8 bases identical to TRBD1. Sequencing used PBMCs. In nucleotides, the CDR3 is TGTGCCAGCAGTAGACAGGGGACGGACGGGGAGCTGTTTTTT. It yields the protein CASSRQGTDGELFF.